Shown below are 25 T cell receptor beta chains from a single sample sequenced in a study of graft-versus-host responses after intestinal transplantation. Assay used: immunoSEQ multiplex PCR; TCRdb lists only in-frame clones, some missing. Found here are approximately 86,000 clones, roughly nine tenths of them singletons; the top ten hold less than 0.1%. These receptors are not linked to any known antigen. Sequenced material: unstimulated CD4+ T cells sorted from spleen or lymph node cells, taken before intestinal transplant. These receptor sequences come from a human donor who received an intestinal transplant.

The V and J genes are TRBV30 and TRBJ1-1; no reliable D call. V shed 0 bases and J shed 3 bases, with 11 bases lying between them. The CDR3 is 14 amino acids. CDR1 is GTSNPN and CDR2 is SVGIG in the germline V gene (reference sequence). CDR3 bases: TGTGCCTGGAGTGTGGTTCCCGGGTACACTGAAGCTTTCTTT. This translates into CAWSVVPGYTEAFF.

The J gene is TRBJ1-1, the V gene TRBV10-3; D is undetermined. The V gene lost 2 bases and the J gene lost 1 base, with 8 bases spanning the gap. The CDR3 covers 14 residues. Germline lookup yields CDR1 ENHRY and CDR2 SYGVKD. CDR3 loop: CAISEAAKNTEAFF. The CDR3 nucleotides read TGTGCCATCAGTGAGGCGGCCAAGAACACTGAAGCTTTCTTT.

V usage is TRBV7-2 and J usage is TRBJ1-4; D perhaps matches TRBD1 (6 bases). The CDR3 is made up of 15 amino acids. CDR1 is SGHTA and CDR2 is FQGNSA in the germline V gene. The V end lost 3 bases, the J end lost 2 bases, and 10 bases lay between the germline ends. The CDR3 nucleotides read TGTGCCAGCAGCTTTTTTCAGGGGACTAATGAAAAACTGTTTTTT. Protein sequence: CASSFFQGTNEKLFF.

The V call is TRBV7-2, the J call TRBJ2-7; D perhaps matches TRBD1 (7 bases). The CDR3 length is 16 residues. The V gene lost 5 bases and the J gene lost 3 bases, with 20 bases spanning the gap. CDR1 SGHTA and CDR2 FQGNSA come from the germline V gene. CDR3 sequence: CASSGRDSGSIYEQYF. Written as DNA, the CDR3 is TGTGCCAGCAGCGGTCGGGACAGCGGGTCAATCTACGAGCAGTACTTC.

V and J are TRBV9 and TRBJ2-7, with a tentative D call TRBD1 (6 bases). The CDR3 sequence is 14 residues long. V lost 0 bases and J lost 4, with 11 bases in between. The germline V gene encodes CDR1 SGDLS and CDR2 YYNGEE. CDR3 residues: CASSVGGQSYEQYF. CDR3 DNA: TGTGCCAGCAGCGTAGGGGGACAAAGTTACGAGCAGTACTTC.

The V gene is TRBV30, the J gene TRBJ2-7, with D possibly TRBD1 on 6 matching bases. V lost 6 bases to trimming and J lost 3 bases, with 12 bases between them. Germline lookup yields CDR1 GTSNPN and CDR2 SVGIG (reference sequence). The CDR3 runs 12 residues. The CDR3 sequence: CACTTGNYEQYF. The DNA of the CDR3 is TGTGCCTGCACAACAGGGAACTACGAGCAGTACTTC.

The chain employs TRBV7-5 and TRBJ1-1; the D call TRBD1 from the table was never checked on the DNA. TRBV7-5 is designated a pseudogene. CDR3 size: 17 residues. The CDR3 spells CARSGGTGGEENTEAFF. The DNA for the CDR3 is TGTGCCAGAAGCGGAGGGACAGGGGGGGAGGAGAACACTGAAGCTTTCTTT.

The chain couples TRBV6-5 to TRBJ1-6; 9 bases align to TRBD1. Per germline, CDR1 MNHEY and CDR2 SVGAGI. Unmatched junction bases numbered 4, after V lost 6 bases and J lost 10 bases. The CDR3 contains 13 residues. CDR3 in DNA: TGTGCCAGCAGGGGACAGGGAGGATCACCCCTCCACTTT. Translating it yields CASRGQGGSPLHF.

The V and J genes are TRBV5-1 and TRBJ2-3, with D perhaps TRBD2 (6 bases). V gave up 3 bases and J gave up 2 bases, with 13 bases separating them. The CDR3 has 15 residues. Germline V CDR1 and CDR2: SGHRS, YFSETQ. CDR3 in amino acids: CASSSVMDYTDTQYF. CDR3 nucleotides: TGCGCCAGCAGCTCTGTAATGGACTACACAGATACGCAGTATTTT. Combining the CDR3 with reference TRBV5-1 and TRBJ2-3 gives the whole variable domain KAGVTQTPRYLIKTRGQQVTLSCSPISGHRSVSWYQQTPGQGLQFLFEYFSETQRNKGNFPGRFSGRQFSNSRSEMNVSTLELGDSALYLCASSSVMDYTDTQYFGPGTRLTVL.

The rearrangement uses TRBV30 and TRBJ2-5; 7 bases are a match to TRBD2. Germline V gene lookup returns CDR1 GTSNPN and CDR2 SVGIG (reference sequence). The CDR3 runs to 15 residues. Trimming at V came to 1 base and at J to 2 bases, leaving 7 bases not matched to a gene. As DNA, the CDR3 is TGTGCCTGGAGTGGGGCAGCGGGGAGTCAAGAGACCCAGTACTTC. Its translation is CAWSGAAGSQETQYF.

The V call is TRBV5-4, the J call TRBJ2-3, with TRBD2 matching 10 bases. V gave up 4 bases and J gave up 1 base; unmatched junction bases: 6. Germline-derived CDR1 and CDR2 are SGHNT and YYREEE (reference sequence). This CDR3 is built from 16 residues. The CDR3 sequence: CASSPTSGAGTDTQYF. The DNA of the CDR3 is TGTGCCAGCAGCCCCACTAGCGGGGCTGGCACAGATACGCAGTATTTT.

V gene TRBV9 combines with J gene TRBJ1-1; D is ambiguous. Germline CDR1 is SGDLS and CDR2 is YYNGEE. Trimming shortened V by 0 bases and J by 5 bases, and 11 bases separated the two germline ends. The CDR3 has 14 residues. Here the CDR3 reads CASSVGHAGTEAFF. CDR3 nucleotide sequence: TGTGCCAGCAGCGTAGGCCACGCGGGGACTGAAGCTTTCTTT. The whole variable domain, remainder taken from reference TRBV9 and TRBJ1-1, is DSGVTQTPKHLITATGQRVTLRCSPRSGDLSVYWYQQSLDQGLQFLIQYYNGEERAKGNILERFSAQQFPDLHSELNLSSLELGDSALYFCASSVGHAGTEAFFGQGTRLTVV.

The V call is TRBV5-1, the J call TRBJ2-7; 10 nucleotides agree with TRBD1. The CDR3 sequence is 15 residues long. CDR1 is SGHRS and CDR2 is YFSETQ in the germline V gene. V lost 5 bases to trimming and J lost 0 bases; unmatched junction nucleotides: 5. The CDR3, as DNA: TGCGCCAGCAGGCAGACAGGGGGCTCCTCCTACGAGCAGTACTTC. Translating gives CASRQTGGSSYEQYF.

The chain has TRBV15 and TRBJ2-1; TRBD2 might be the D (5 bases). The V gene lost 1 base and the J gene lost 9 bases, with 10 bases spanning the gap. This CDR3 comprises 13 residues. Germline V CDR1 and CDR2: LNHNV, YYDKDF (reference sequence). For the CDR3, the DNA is TGTGCCACCAGCAGAGTCGGGATCACTGAGCAGTTCTTC. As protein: CATSRVGITEQFF.

The CDR3 nucleotides read TGTGCCAGCAGCGGCCAGGGGAAAGTGGGACCCCTCCACTTT. It translates to CASSGQGKVGPLHF. The V and J genes are TRBV27 and TRBJ1-6; D is perhaps TRBD1 (6 bases). There are 14 residues in the CDR3. The germline gives CDR1 MNHEY, CDR2 SMNVEV (reference sequence). Trimming took off 6 bases at V and 12 bases at J, with 18 bases between the two ends.

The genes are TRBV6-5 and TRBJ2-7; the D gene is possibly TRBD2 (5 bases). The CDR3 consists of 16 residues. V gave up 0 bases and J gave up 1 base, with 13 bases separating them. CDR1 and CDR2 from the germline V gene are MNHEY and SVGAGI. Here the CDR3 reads CASSYSGVGSSYEQYF. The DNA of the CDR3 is TGTGCCAGCAGTTACTCGGGAGTGGGGTCATCCTACGAGCAGTACTTC.

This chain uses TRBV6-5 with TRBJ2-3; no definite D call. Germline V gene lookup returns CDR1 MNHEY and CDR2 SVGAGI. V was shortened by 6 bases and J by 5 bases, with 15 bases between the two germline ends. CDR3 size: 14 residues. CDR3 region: CASSPSFSRDTQYF. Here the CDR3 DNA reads TGTGCCAGCAGCCCCTCTTTTAGTCGAGATACGCAGTATTTT.

The CDR3 nucleotides are TGTGCCAGCAGCTTAGAGACGGAGGCTGGCTACACCTTC. Its translation is CASSLETEAGYTF. J is TRBJ1-2 and V is TRBV7-2; D ambiguous. V dropped 1 base and J dropped 7 bases, with 10 bases sitting between them. The CDR3 loop spans 13 amino acids. Germline values: CDR1 SGHTA, CDR2 FQGNSA.

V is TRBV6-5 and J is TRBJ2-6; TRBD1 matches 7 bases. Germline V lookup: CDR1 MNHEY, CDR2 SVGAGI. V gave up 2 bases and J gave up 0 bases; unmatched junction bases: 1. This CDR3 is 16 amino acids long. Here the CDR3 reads CASSYGTASGANVLTF. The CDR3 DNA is TGTGCCAGCAGTTACGGGACAGCCTCTGGGGCCAACGTCCTGACTTTC.

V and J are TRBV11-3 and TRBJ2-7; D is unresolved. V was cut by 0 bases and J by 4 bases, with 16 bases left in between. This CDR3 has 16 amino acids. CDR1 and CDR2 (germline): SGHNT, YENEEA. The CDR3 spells CASSLERYSTGYEQYF. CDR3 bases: TGTGCCAGCAGCTTAGAGCGGTACTCAACTGGGTACGAGCAGTACTTC.

This CDR3 is CASSLQGARSGNTIYF. CDR3 nucleotide sequence: TGTGCCAGCAGCTTACAGGGGGCACGCTCTGGAAACACCATATATTTT. The gene calls are TRBV7-2 and TRBJ1-3, with TRBD1 matching 8 bases. The germline gives CDR1 SGHTA, CDR2 FQGNSA. The CDR3 totals 16 residues. V lost 2 bases to trimming and J lost 0 bases; unmatched junction nucleotides: 3.

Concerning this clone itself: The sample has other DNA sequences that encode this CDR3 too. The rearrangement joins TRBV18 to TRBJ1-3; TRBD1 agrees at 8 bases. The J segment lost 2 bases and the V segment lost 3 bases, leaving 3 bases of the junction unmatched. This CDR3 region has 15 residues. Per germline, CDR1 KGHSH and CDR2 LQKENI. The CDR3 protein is CASSPQGATGNTIYF. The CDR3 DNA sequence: TGTGCCAGCTCACCCCAGGGGGCTACTGGAAACACCATATATTTT.

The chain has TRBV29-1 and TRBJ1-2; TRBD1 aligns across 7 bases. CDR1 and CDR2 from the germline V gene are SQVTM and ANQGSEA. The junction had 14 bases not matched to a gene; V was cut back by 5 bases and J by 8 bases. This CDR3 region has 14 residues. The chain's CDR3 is CSVLPYTGEMGYTF. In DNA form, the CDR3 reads TGCAGCGTTCTCCCTTATACAGGGGAGATGGGCTACACCTTC.

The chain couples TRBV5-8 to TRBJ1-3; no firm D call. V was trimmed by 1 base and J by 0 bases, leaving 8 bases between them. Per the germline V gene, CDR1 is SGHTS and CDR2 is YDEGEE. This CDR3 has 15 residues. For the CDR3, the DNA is TGTGCCAGCAGCTTGAGGTCAGGCTCTGGAAACACCATATATTTT. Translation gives CASSLRSGSGNTIYF.

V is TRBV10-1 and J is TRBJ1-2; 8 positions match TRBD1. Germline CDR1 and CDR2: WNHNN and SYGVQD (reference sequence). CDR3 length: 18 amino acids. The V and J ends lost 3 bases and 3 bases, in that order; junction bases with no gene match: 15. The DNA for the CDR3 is TGCGCCAGCAGTGAAATAGGGTTAAACAGGGGGAATCACTATGGCTACACCTTC. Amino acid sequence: CASSEIGLNRGNHYGYTF.